Presented here are 27 T cell receptor beta chains from one specimen sequenced in a study of early T cells in non-severe SARS-CoV-2 infection. TCRdb fed the 5' RACE reads into MiXCR, producing one record per CDR3 protein. The repertoire includes some 41,000 distinct CDR3 sequences, less than 30% of them detected once, and just over 4.5% sits in the top ten. Sequenced material: whole blood, taken at baseline. The receptors originated from an adult who was a healthcare worker with PCR-confirmed SARS-CoV-2 infection or an uninfected control (not recorded which).

The chain couples TRBV4-3 to TRBJ1-1, with D uncertain. The V end was cut by 2 bases, the J end by 4 bases, with 14 bases between. The CDR3 loop spans 15 amino acids. Germline V gene data show CDR1 as LGHNA and CDR2 as YSLEER. CDR3 sequence: CASSQRLGGSTEAFF. CDR3 coding DNA: TGCGCCAGCAGCCAAAGATTGGGAGGATCCACTGAAGCTTTCTTT.

In this sample, this clonotype turned up many times. The rearrangement joins TRBV9 to TRBJ2-3; 8 bases are shared with TRBD2. J was trimmed by 2 bases and V by 4 bases; bases with no gene match: 6. In germline, CDR1 is SGDLS, CDR2 YYNGEE. This CDR3 comprises 15 residues. The CDR3 here is CASSSFSGDTDTQYF. CDR3 coding DNA: TGTGCCAGCAGCTCCTTTAGCGGGGACACAGATACGCAGTATTTT.

V gene TRBV11-2 combines with J gene TRBJ2-7; D gene unclear. V shed 5 bases and J shed 1 base, with 9 bases lying between them. This CDR3 has 13 amino acids. Germline-derived CDR1 and CDR2 are SGHAT and FQNNGV. In nucleotides, the CDR3 is TGTGCCAGCAGCCCCGACTTTTCCTACGAGCAGTACTTC. Translating it yields CASSPDFSYEQYF. The complete variable domain, with remaining parts taken from reference TRBV11-2 and TRBJ2-7, reads EAGVAQSPRYKIIEKRQSVAFWCNPISGHATLYWYQQILGQGPKLLIQFQNNGVVDDSQLPKDRFSAERLKGVDSTLKIQPAKLEDSAVYLCASSPDFSYEQYFGPGTRLTVT.

This clonotype was counted only a few times. In nucleotides, the CDR3 is TGCAGCGTTGAAGATTATCCGGGGACCGGGGAGCTGTTTTTT. Its translation: CSVEDYPGTGELFF. This chain connects TRBV29-1 to TRBJ2-2; TRBD2 might be the D (5 bases). With 0 bases removed from V and 5 bases from J, the gap between germline ends came to 10 bases. Germline V gene data show CDR1 as SQVTM and CDR2 as ANQGSEA. This CDR3 comprises 14 residues.

CDR3 bases: TGTGCCAGCAGCTCCAACAGGGTCCTTGGGGAGACCCAGTACTTC. It yields the protein CASSSNRVLGETQYF. The chain recombines TRBV7-9 with TRBJ2-5, with D maybe TRBD1 (6 bases). Germline V gives CDR1 SEHNR, CDR2 FQNEAQ (reference sequence). V was clipped by 4 bases and J by 5 bases, with 17 bases between them. This CDR3 contains 15 residues.

For the CDR3, the DNA is TGTGCCAGCCACTGGGCTGACTACGAGCAGTACTTC. Its translation is CASHWADYEQYF. The chain couples TRBV5-6 to TRBJ2-7, with D unclear. The CDR3 is 12 residues long. Looked up from germline, CDR1 is SGHDT and CDR2 is YYEEEE. With 7 bases removed from V and 3 bases from J, the gap between germline ends came to 11 bases.

This rearrangement joins TRBV4-1 to TRBJ2-6, with D maybe TRBD1 (5 bases). With 0 bases removed from V and 0 bases from J, the gap between germline ends came to 18 bases. CDR1 is MGHRA and CDR2 is YSYEKL in the germline V gene. This CDR3 spans 20 amino acids. This CDR3 is CASSQERQIAFNSGANVLTF. In DNA, the CDR3 is TGCGCCAGCAGCCAAGAGAGACAGATAGCCTTTAACTCTGGGGCCAACGTCCTGACTTTC.

This clonotype was found many times. The chain employs TRBV6-5 and TRBJ1-1; 7 nucleotides match TRBD1. V dropped 5 bases and J dropped 0; count of bases not matched to a gene: 6. Looked up from germline, CDR1 is MNHEY and CDR2 is SVGAGI. This CDR3 comprises 15 residues. The chain's CDR3 is CASSAGGTVNTEAFF. For the CDR3, the DNA is TGTGCCAGCAGTGCCGGGGGGACAGTGAACACTGAAGCTTTCTTT.

This clonotype was counted a few times. The chain combines TRBV7-6 with TRBJ1-5; tentatively, D is TRBD1 (5 bases). Germline CDR1 reads SGHVS; CDR2 reads FNYEAQ. Deletions cut 0 bases from V and 2 bases from J, with 14 bases between. The CDR3 consists of 17 residues. The CDR3 bases are TGTGCCAGCAGCTTAGCGAGGGGCAGGGAATGCAATCAGCCCCAGCATTTT. Its translation: CASSLARGRECNQPQHF. Full variable domain (rest looked up from reference TRBV7-6 and TRBJ1-5): GAGVSQSPRYKVTKRGQDVALRCDPISGHVSLYWYRQALGQGPEFLTYFNYEAQQDKSGLPNDRFSAERPEGSISTLTIQRTEQRDSAMYRCASSLARGRECNQPQHFGDGTRLSIL.

This clonotype was observed at least ten times. The J gene is TRBJ1-1, the V gene TRBV7-9; 9 bases match TRBD1. The CDR3 contains 13 residues. Germline trimming cut 5 bases from V and 5 bases from J; bases unmatched to any gene: 3. Germline V gene data show CDR1 as SEHNR and CDR2 as FQNEAQ (reference sequence). The CDR3 region is CASSQTGGTEAFF. The CDR3 DNA is TGTGCCAGCAGCCAGACAGGGGGTACTGAAGCTTTCTTT. The variable domain in full, with the rest retrieved from reference TRBV7-9 and TRBJ1-1, is DTGVSQNPRHKITKRGQNVTFRCDPISEHNRLYWYRQTLGQGPEFLTYFQNEAQLEKSRLLSDRFSAERPKGSFSTLEIQRTEQGDSAMYLCASSQTGGTEAFFGQGTRLTVV.

In its sample, this clonotype was seen many times. The V gene is TRBV2, the J gene TRBJ2-1, with TRBD2 matching 8 bases. The CDR3 spans 15 residues. Germline V CDR1 and CDR2: SNHLY, FYNNEI. V shed 4 bases, J shed 4 bases, and the junction held 6 bases outside the gene matches. CDR3 coding DNA: TGTGCCAGCAGTGTGAGCGGGGGATCTTACAATGAGCAGTTCTTC. Translation gives CASSVSGGSYNEQFF.

The chain joins TRBV6-6 to TRBJ1-3; D unclear. V lost 5 bases, J lost 1 base, and 15 bases lay in between. Germline CDR1 MNHNY, CDR2 SVGAGI (reference sequence). The CDR3 sequence is 16 residues long. CDR3 in DNA: TGTGCCAGCAGTCAATCCCCTGGGGATTCTGGAAACACCATATATTTT. As protein: CASSQSPGDSGNTIYF.

V is TRBV4-1 and J is TRBJ2-7, with 9 bases lining up with TRBD1. The CDR3 covers 16 residues. CDR1 is MGHRA and CDR2 is YSYEKL in the germline V gene. V was pared by 0 bases and J by 2 bases, with 5 bases of the junction left unmatched. The CDR3 DNA sequence: TGCGCCAGCAGCCAAGATCGGGACAGGGCTCCCTACGAGCAGTACTTC. This encodes CASSQDRDRAPYEQYF.

The chain has TRBV7-9 and TRBJ2-7, with D possibly being TRBD2 (6 bases). The ends were cut back, 1 base at V and 2 bases at J, with 9 bases in the middle. The CDR3 sequence is 14 residues long. Germline V CDR1 and CDR2: SEHNR, FQNEAQ (reference sequence). CDR3 nucleotide sequence: TGTGCCAGCAGCTTAGGGGGACTCCCCTACGAGCAGTACTTC. Its translation: CASSLGGLPYEQYF.

This clonotype was seen more than once but under ten times. The chain has TRBV5-1 and TRBJ1-1; D may be TRBD1 (6 bases). The CDR3 has 15 residues. Germline lookup yields CDR1 SGHRS and CDR2 YFSETQ. The V and J ends lost 3 bases and 3 bases respectively, with 15 bases between them. The CDR3 region has the DNA TGCGCCAGCAGCTCGAAACAGGGCGGGTACACTGAAGCTTTCTTT. This translates into CASSSKQGGYTEAFF.

At least ten counts were recorded for this clonotype. The chain employs TRBV7-8 and TRBJ1-5, with TRBD1 matching 11 bases. Germline V CDR1 and CDR2: SGHVS, FQNEAQ. Trimming cost V 0 bases and J 6 bases; bases outside gene matches: 4. This CDR3 is built from 16 residues. CDR3 region: CASSLAGQGAGQPQHF. As DNA, the CDR3 is TGTGCCAGCAGCTTAGCTGGACAGGGGGCCGGTCAGCCCCAGCATTTT.

DNA for the CDR3: TGTGCCATCAGTGAGTCGGACAGGGAGAACACTGAAGCTTTCTTT. This encodes CAISESDRENTEAFF. The V gene is TRBV10-3, the J gene TRBJ1-1; 8 positions agree with TRBD1. The V gene's germline CDR1 is ENHRY and CDR2 SYGVKD. The CDR3 has 15 amino acids. Trimming removed 0 bases from V and 1 base from J; junction bases left unmatched: 1.

This clonotype was seen a handful of times. The chain uses TRBV7-2 and TRBJ2-7; 8 positions match TRBD1. V gave up 2 bases and J gave up 7 bases; unmatched junction bases: 7. The CDR3 extends over 14 amino acids. CDR1 and CDR2 from the germline V gene are SGHTA and FQGNSA. CDR3 coding DNA: TGTGCCAGCAGCTTAAACAGGGGGTCGGGGGAGCAGTACTTC. This codes for CASSLNRGSGEQYF.

This clonotype appeared a few times. This rearrangement joins TRBV11-2 to TRBJ2-2; D not resolved. The CDR3 has 18 residues. The ends were cut back, 1 base at V and 3 bases at J, with 18 bases in the middle. The germline gives CDR1 SGHAT, CDR2 FQNNGV. CDR3 in DNA: TGTGCCAGCAGCTTAGGAGACGCCAAAAAAACGTACACCGGGGAGCTGTTTTTT. Its translation is CASSLGDAKKTYTGELFF. Full variable domain (outside the CDR3, taken from reference TRBV11-2 and TRBJ2-2): EAGVAQSPRYKIIEKRQSVAFWCNPISGHATLYWYQQILGQGPKLLIQFQNNGVVDDSQLPKDRFSAERLKGVDSTLKIQPAKLEDSAVYLCASSLGDAKKTYTGELFFGEGSRLTVL.

This sequence joins TRBV12-3 or TRBV12-4 and TRBJ1-2; the D is unclear. V was cut by 6 bases and J by 7 bases, with 12 bases left in between. This CDR3 contains 12 residues. CDR3 sequence reads: CASSITRSGYTF. The CDR3, as DNA: TGTGCCAGCAGCATTACTCGGTCTGGCTACACCTTC.

The chain combines TRBV4-1 with TRBJ2-1; D is unclear. The CDR3 is made up of 14 amino acids. Trimming shortened V by 0 bases and J by 8 bases, and 11 bases separated the two germline ends. The germline V gene encodes CDR1 MGHRA and CDR2 YSYEKL. CDR3 sequence: CASSQELAAYEQFF. CDR3 DNA: TGCGCCAGCAGCCAAGAGTTAGCTGCGTATGAGCAGTTCTTC.

This clonotype was detected a few times. The chain combines TRBV2 with TRBJ1-2; D is unclear. V was trimmed by 8 bases and J by 4 bases, leaving 17 bases between them. The CDR3 length is 14 residues. Germline V gene data show CDR1 as SNHLY and CDR2 as FYNNEI. The CDR3 spells CASGPTGEGYGYTF. DNA of the CDR3: TGTGCCAGCGGGCCCACTGGAGAGGGCTATGGCTACACCTTC. Full variable domain (rest looked up from reference TRBV2 and TRBJ1-2): EPEVTQTPSHQVTQMGQEVILRCVPISNHLYFYWYRQILGQKVEFLVSFYNNEISEKSEIFDDQFSVERPDGSNFTLKIRSTKLEDSAMYFCASGPTGEGYGYTFGSGTRLTVV.

This clonotype was picked up a small number of times. The chain uses TRBV21-1 and TRBJ2-7. TRBV21-1 is a pseudogene segment. The CDR3 loop spans 17 amino acids. This chain's CDR3 is CASSKTQLQYTSYEQYF. The CDR3 coding sequence is TGTGCCAGCAGCAAAACTCAACTACAGTACACCTCCTACGAGCAGTACTTC.

This clonotype was picked up a small number of times. The chain recombines TRBV10-3 with TRBJ2-2; no definite D call. The CDR3 spans 13 residues. Between the trimmed V and J ends, which lost 2 bases and 6 bases, there was a span of 7 bases. Per germline, CDR1 ENHRY and CDR2 SYGVKD. CDR3 sequence (DNA): TGTGCCATCAGTGAGGGCAGCTCCGGGGAGCTGTTTTTT. Protein product: CAISEGSSGELFF.

This clonotype showed up just a few times. The rearrangement joins TRBV6-4 to TRBJ1-1; D is unclear. This CDR3 has 11 amino acids. In germline, CDR1 is MRHNA, CDR2 SNTAGT. With 8 bases removed from V and 7 bases from J, the gap between germline ends came to 11 bases. The CDR3 sequence is CASSKLDEAFF. CDR3 coding DNA: TGTGCCAGCTCGAAGTTGGATGAAGCTTTCTTT.

This clonotype has just a few counts. Relative to the germline gene, one junction end is altered; a read error may explain this. The chain links TRBV19 to TRBJ2-2; either TRBD1 or TRBD2 may fit D (5 bases each). The CDR3 extends over 12 amino acids. CDR1 LNHDA and CDR2 SQIVND come from the germline V gene (reference sequence). The CDR3 spells CASSSPGSGTIF. Written as DNA, the CDR3 is TGTGCCAGTAGTTCCCCTGGGTCCGGGACGATTTTT.

This clonotype was counted a few times. The genes are TRBV12-3 or TRBV12-4 and TRBJ2-5; D possibly matches TRBD1 or TRBD2 (5 bases each). CDR3 length equals 15 residues. V dropped 5 bases and J dropped 1 base, with 14 bases sitting between them. The CDR3 loop is CASSKNLGTQETQYF. In nucleotides, the CDR3 is TGTGCCAGCAGTAAAAACTTGGGGACCCAAGAGACCCAGTACTTC.